This TCR beta chain was sequenced in a study of blood T cell repertoires in COVID-19. Study-wide context: From the United States, Italy and Spain came samples of acute and convalescent COVID-19. T cells, B-cell-depleted T cells, or PBMCs supplied cDNA or gDNA.

Methods used by the authors: Amplification of reference gene primers provided the estimated nucleated cell counts. The method was immunoSEQ multiplex PCR; TCRdb's version includes in-frame clones alone and lacks a portion of them. Clonal size and the V and J genes are those of that table, whereas D and trimming came from the DNA. The repertoire holds roughly 55,000 clones, with over 75% as singletons. Germline CDR1 is SNHLY and CDR2 is FYNNEI. Trimming removed 4 bases at V and 4 bases at J, with 14 bases between. The CDR3 extends over 14 amino acids. The sequencing sample was made of peripheral blood. The clonotype originates from a man in his fifties or sixties with active or convalescent COVID-19. V and J are TRBV2 and TRBJ2-7; D not certain. The CDR3 loop reads CASSVAALEYEQYF. The DNA of the CDR3 is TGTGCCAGCAGTGTTGCGGCCCTTGAGTACGAGCAGTACTTC.